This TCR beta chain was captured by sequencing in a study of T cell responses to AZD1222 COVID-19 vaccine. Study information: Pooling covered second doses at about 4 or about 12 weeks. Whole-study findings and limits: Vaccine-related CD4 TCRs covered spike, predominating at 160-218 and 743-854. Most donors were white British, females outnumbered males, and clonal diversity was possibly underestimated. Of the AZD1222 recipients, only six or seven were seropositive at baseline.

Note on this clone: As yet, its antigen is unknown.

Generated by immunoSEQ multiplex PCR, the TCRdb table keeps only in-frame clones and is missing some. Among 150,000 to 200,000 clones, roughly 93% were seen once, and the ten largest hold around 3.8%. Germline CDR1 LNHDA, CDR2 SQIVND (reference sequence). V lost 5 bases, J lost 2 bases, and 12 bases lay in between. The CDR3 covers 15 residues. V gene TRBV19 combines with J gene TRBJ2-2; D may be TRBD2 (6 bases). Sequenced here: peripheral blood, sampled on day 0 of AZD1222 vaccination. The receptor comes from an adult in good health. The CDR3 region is CASSALGGNTGELFF. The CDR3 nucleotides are TGTGCCAGTAGTGCTCTGGGGGGAAACACCGGGGAGCTGTTTTTT.